This is a list of T cell receptor beta chains from one sample in a study of blood T cell repertoires in COVID-19. Data came from immunoSEQ multiplex PCR; TCRdb stores just in-frame clones and leaves some out. Of 220,000 or so clones listed, about four fifths are singletons. The sample taken for sequencing was PBMCs or T cells enriched from blood (not recorded which). The receptors shown here come from a middle-aged woman with acute COVID-19. CDR3s include the opening cysteine and the closing phenylalanine or tryptophan. The D gene is left open where the match is weak. Clone size is shown for a subset of rows, as once, few, many or a class of expanded clone.

size	D	J	V	CDR3	DNA
.	TRBD2	TRBJ2-7	TRBV29-1	CSGGQRDFHEQYF	TGCAGCGGGGGCCAGCGGGACTTCCACGAGCAGTACTTC
.	TRBD2	TRBJ2-7	TRBV6-6	CASSSGLAGAYEQYF	TGTGCCAGCAGTTCCGGACTAGCGGGGGCCTACGAGCAGTACTTC
.	TRBD1	TRBJ1-6	TRBV5-4	CASRSRQGAGSPLHF	TGTGCCAGCAGGAGCAGACAGGGTGCGGGATCACCCCTCCACTTT
.	.	TRBJ2-1	TRBV10-3	CATQGRGSYNEQFF	TGTGCCACCCAGGGGAGGGGCTCCTACAATGAGCAGTTCTTC
.	.	TRBJ1-3	TRBV3-1/TRBV3-2	CASSPANTVGDTIYF	TGTGCCAGCAGCCCAGCCAATACTGTCGGAGACACCATATATTTT
many	.	TRBJ1-5	TRBV7-9	CASTQGSNQPQHF	TGTGCCAGCACACAGGGCAGCAATCAGCCCCAGCATTTT
.	.	TRBJ1-3	TRBV29-1	CSVDATGTGNTIYF	TGCAGCGTTGACGCCACAGGGACTGGAAACACCATATATTTT
.	.	TRBJ1-3	TRBV11-2	CASSLRAGAGNTIYF	TGTGCCAGCAGCTTGAGGGCAGGGGCTGGAAACACCATATATTTT
few	.	TRBJ1-4	TRBV7-9	CASTQSGVKNEKLFF	TGTGCCAGCACGCAGTCAGGGGTGAAGAATGAAAAACTGTTTTTT
.	.	TRBJ1-6	TRBV6-5	CASSYRDTWGSPLHF	TGTGCCAGCAGTTACAGGGACACCTGGGGTTCACCCCTCCACTTT
.	.	TRBJ1-5	TRBV6-5	CASSYVQGMKPQHF	TGTGCCAGCAGTTACGTCCAGGGCATGAAGCCCCAGCATTTT
.	.	TRBJ1-3	TRBV3-1/TRBV3-2	CASRQRNTIYF	TGTGCCAGCAGACAGCGAAACACCATATATTTT
few	.	TRBJ1-4	TRBV11-3	CASSELGLLNEKLFF	TGTGCCAGCAGCGAACTGGGGCTACTTAATGAAAAACTGTTTTTT
.	TRBD2	TRBJ2-1	TRBV14	CASSHGLAGAFVEQFF	TGTGCCAGCAGCCACGGACTAGCGGGAGCTTTCGTTGAGCAGTTCTTC
.	.	TRBJ2-1	TRBV19	CASSGQVYNEQFF	TGTGCCAGTAGTGGGCAGGTCTACAATGAGCAGTTCTTC
.	.	TRBJ1-3	TRBV30	CAWRGPGPVGNTIYF	TGTGCCTGGAGGGGGCCGGGTCCTGTGGGAAACACCATATATTTT
once	TRBD2	TRBJ2-7	TRBV7-9	CASSLSLAGGDEQYF	TGTGCCAGCAGCTTAAGTCTAGCGGGGGGAGACGAGCAGTACTTC
.	TRBD1	TRBJ2-5	TRBV4-2	CASSRGQGTQETQYF	TGTGCCAGCAGCCGAGGACAGGGTACCCAAGAGACCCAGTACTTC
.	.	TRBJ2-7	TRBV9	CASSAFDNEQYF	TGTGCCAGCAGCGCATTCGACAACGAGCAGTACTTC
.	TRBD1	TRBJ1-6	TRBV30	CAWSLPGDRVWYSPLHF	TGTGCCTGGAGTCTGCCGGGGGACAGGGTTTGGTATTCACCCCTCCACTTT
few	TRBD2	TRBJ2-1	TRBV27	CASSLSTSADNEQFF	TGTGCCAGCAGTTTATCGACTAGCGCTGATAATGAGCAGTTCTTC
.	TRBD2	TRBJ2-7	TRBV10-3	CAIRPETSGSLF	TGTGCCATCAGGCCCGAGACTAGCGGGAGTCTCTTC
.	.	TRBJ2-1	TRBV30	CAWTSTPPNEQFF	TGTGCCTGGACATCGACTCCCCCCAATGAGCAGTTCTTC
.	.	TRBJ1-1	TRBV19	CASSMQPPGDGTRAFF	TGTGCCAGTAGTATGCAACCCCCAGGGGACGGAACGAGAGCTTTCTTT
once	.	TRBJ2-5	TRBV7-3	CASSALAEETQYF	TGTGCCAGCAGCGCTCTGGCGGAGGAGACCCAGTACTTC
.	TRBD2	TRBJ2-7	TRBV28	CASSFPAGDYHSYEQYF	TGTGCCAGCAGTTTCCCGGCCGGGGACTACCACTCCTACGAGCAGTACTTC
.	.	TRBJ2-5	TRBV4-2	CASSQYFGETQYF	TGTGCCAGCAGCCAGTATTTCGGGGAGACCCAGTACTTC
.	.	TRBJ2-7	TRBV18	CASSPASREQYF	TGTGCCAGCTCACCAGCGAGCCGCGAGCAGTACTTC
once	.	TRBJ1-5	TRBV7-2	CASSPLNWVSGNQPQHF	TGTGCCAGCAGCCCCCTCAACTGGGTATCGGGGAATCAGCCCCAGCATTTT
.	TRBD2	TRBJ2-5	TRBV5-8	CASSFSGVETQYF	TGTGCCAGCAGCTTTAGCGGGGTGGAGACCCAGTACTTC
once	.	TRBJ2-7	TRBV28	CASQTSFLYEQYF	TGTGCCAGCCAAACTAGCTTCCTATACGAGCAGTACTTC
.	TRBD1	TRBJ2-7	TRBV19	CASSRKRQGRDEQYF	TGTGCCAGTAGTAGAAAGCGACAGGGGCGAGACGAGCAGTACTTC
.	TRBD1	TRBJ1-4	TRBV29-1	CSVQTGPELFF	TGCAGCGTCCAGACAGGGCCCGAACTGTTTTTT
.	TRBD2	TRBJ2-3	TRBV25-1	CASSDLVSGRALDTQYF	TGTGCCAGCAGTGATCTCGTGAGCGGGAGGGCCCTGGATACGCAGTATTTT
.	.	TRBJ1-1	TRBV7-8	CASSLSVNTEAFF	TGTGCCAGCAGCTTATCAGTGAACACTGAAGCTTTCTTT
.	TRBD1	TRBJ1-1	TRBV5-4	CASSSPGQGHTEAFF	TGTGCCAGCAGCTCCCCGGGACAGGGGCACACTGAAGCTTTCTTT
.	TRBD2	TRBJ2-5	TRBV6-6	CASSLRGLAGGSQTQYF	TGTGCCAGCAGTCTCCGAGGACTAGCGGGTGGATCGCAGACCCAGTACTTC
.	.	TRBJ1-5	TRBV6-1	CASSYSGLEQPQHF	TGTGCCAGCAGTTATTCAGGGTTAGAACAGCCCCAGCATTTT
once	.	TRBJ1-2	TRBV21-1	CASSSRDRGHYGYTF	TGTGCCAGCAGCTCCCGGGACAGGGGTCATTATGGCTACACCTTC
.	.	TRBJ2-4	TRBV19	CASSIGGPGNIQYF	TGTGCCAGTAGTATAGGGGGGCCTGGAAACATTCAGTACTTC
.	.	TRBJ2-7	TRBV20-1	CSASENPAVSSYEQYF	TGCAGTGCTAGTGAAAATCCAGCGGTTAGCTCCTACGAGCAGTACTTC
once	.	TRBJ1-5	TRBV7-8	CASNSMGGGALNQPQHF	TGTGCCAGCAACTCTATGGGGGGAGGGGCCCTGAATCAGCCCCAGCATTTT
.	TRBD1	TRBJ1-2	TRBV30	CAWSAAGTGHNYGYTF	TGTGCCTGGAGTGCCGCCGGGACAGGGCACAACTATGGCTACACCTTC
once	TRBD2	TRBJ2-2	TRBV30	CAWASGSSGELFF	TGTGCCTGGGCTAGCGGGAGTTCCGGGGAGCTGTTTTTT
.	.	TRBJ2-1	TRBV5-1	CASSLVTGFANEQFF	TGCGCCAGCAGCTTGGTTACAGGTTTTGCCAATGAGCAGTTCTTC
.	.	TRBJ2-5	TRBV25-1	CASGESLLLETQYF	TGTGCCAGCGGAGAGTCCCTATTATTGGAGACCCAGTACTTC
.	TRBD2	TRBJ2-7	TRBV5-6	CASSPMTSGSVEQYF	TGTGCCAGCAGCCCCATGACTAGCGGGAGCGTCGAGCAGTACTTC
.	.	TRBJ2-1	TRBV9	CASSVGVGHEQFF	TGTGCCAGCAGCGTAGGAGTGGGGCATGAGCAGTTCTTC
.	.	TRBJ1-1	TRBV30	CAWSGFAANTEAFF	TGTGCCTGGAGTGGGTTCGCGGCGAACACTGAAGCTTTCTTT
.	.	TRBJ2-3	TRBV6-5	CASSYSTGTDTQYF	TGTGCCAGCAGTTACTCCACAGGAACAGATACGCAGTATTTT
.	TRBD2	TRBJ2-1	TRBV10-3	CAIRAGTSDNEQFF	TGTGCCATCAGGGCCGGGACTAGCGACAATGAGCAGTTCTTC